The clone carrying this T cell receptor beta chain was detected only once. Antigen: not known. This sample was taken from a study of cytomegalovirus exposure and HLA in healthy donors. This CDR3 has 15 amino acids. V was clipped by 3 bases and J by 7 bases; unmatched bases: 9. Germline CDR1 reads SGHTA; CDR2 reads FQGNSA. General study findings and limits: The CMV antigen specificity of a few CMV-associated chains was confirmed through in vitro analysis. Within the 100 to 150 validation repertoires, first-cohort TCR clusters tended to co-occur, according to a later analysis. Generally TCR sequences proved uncommon, though certain public TCRs appeared in numerous donors.

Clones were read by immunoSEQ multiplex PCR, and TCRdb kept only the in-frame ones, dropping some. The sample consists of under 75,000 clones, about 95% of them appearing once. This receptor was obtained from a woman in her late teens or twenties in good health and CMV-seropositive. Specimen: PBMCs. The V and J genes are TRBV7-2 and TRBJ2-7; 10 nucleotides line up with TRBD1. Here the CDR3 DNA reads TGTGCCAGCAGCTTCTCCTGGGGACAGGGGAGTGAGCAGTACTTC. Protein product: CASSFSWGQGSEQYF.